This T cell receptor (beta chain) originates from a study of patients and donors after allogeneic stem cell transplantation. This clonotype has more than one count but fewer than ten. TCRdb recomputed calls from the RT-PCR reads with MiXCR, one row per CDR3 protein. The table has 400,000 to 500,000 distinct CDR3 sequences, approximately 16% seen once. Germline V CDR1 and CDR2: SGDLS, YYNGEE. This CDR3 is built from 16 residues. V was pared by 0 bases and J by 2 bases, with 15 bases between. The TCR was taken from a human donor who was either an allogeneic HSCT recipient or a stem cell or donor lymphocyte infusion donor (not recorded which). It is not recorded whose cells these are; they may come from a transplant donor. The gene calls are TRBV9 and TRBJ2-7, with D unresolved. The specimen sequenced was blood, either unsorted or a sorted T cell fraction (not recorded which). CDR3 nucleotide sequence: TGTGCCAGCAGCGTAGGGCCAAGAGGATCGCCCTACGAGCAGTACTTC. This sequence encodes CASSVGPRGSPYEQYF.